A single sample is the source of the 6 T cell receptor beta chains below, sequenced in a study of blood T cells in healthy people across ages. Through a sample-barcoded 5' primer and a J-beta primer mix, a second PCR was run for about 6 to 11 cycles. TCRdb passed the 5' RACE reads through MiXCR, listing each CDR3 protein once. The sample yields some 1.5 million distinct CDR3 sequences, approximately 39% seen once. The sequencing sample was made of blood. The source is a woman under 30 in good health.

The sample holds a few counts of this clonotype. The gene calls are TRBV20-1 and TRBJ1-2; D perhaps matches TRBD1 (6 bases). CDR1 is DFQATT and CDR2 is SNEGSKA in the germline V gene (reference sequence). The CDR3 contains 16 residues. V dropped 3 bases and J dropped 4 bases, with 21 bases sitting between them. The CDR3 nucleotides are TGCAGTGCTAGGGGACGCCGGGGGCGCGAGAGCTATGGCTACACCTTC. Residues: CSARGRRGRESYGYTF.

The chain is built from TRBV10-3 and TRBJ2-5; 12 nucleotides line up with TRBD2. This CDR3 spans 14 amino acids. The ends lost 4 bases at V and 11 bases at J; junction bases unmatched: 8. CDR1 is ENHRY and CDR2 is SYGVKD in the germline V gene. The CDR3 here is CAISGASGRGEQYF. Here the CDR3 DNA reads TGTGCCATCAGTGGGGCTAGCGGGAGGGGGGAGCAGTACTTC.

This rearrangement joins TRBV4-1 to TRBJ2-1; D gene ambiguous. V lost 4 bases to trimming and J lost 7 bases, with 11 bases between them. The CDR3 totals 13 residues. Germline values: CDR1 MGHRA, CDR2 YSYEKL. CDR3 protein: CASSPAENNEQFF. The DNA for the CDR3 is TGCGCCAGCAGCCCCGCTGAGAATAATGAGCAGTTCTTC.

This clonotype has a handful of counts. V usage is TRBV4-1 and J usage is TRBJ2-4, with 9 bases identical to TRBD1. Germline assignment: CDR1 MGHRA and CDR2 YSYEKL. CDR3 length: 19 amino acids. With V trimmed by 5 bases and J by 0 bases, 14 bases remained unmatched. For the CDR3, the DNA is TGCGCCAGCAGCTATGACAGGGGGGGACCAAGCTCAGCCAAAAACATTCAGTACTTC. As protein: CASSYDRGGPSSAKNIQYF.

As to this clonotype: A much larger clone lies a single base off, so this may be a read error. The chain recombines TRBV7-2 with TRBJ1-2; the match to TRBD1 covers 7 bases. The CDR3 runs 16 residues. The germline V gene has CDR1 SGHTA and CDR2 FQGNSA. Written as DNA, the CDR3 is TGTGTCAGCAGCTTAGGCCAAGGTCGACAGGGCAAAGGCTACACCTTC. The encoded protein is CVSSLGQGRQGKGYTF.

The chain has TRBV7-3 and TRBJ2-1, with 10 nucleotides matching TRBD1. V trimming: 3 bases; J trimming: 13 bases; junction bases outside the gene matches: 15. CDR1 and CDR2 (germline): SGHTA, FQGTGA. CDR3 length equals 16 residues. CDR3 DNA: TGTGCCAGCAGCTTCTCCGGGACAGGGGTCCAAGAGACCCAGTTCTTC. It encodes CASSFSGTGVQETQFF.